Below, 21 T cell receptor beta chains from the same sample are listed, as sequenced in a study of shared T cell receptors in the human thymus. Here immunoSEQ multiplex PCR was the method, and the copy in TCRdb shows in-frame clones only, minus some. The sample holds 450,000 to 650,000 clones, approximately 80% seen once. The data also belong to a second study, concerning human thymus T cells.

The sequenced sample was thymocytes. The receptors were gathered from a boy in the first two years of life with a congenital heart defect.

This clone is a singleton in its sample. This chain joins TRBV27 and TRBJ1-5; D is unresolved. The germline V and J ends were trimmed by 6 bases and 0 bases, with 18 bases remaining between them. The CDR3 loop spans 17 amino acids. CDR1 is MNHEY, CDR2 SMNVEV, per germline (reference sequence). CDR3: CASSHSSGPDSNQPQHF. The DNA of the CDR3 is TGTGCCAGCAGCCATAGTTCAGGTCCGGATAGCAATCAGCCCCAGCATTTT.

The chain combines TRBV29-1 with TRBJ1-2, with D possibly being TRBD1 (6 bases). Germline CDR1 reads SQVTM; CDR2 reads ANQGSEA. This CDR3 is built from 13 residues. The V gene lost 4 bases and the J gene lost 0 bases, with 9 bases spanning the gap. The CDR3 protein is CSVVGATNYGYTF. The CDR3 coding sequence is TGCAGCGTTGTGGGGGCCACTAACTATGGCTACACCTTC.

This clone is a singleton in its sample. V gene TRBV18 combines with J gene TRBJ2-1, with 11 positions matching TRBD2. The CDR3 is made up of 17 amino acids. V lost 2 bases, J lost 5 bases, and 8 bases stayed unmatched. Germline-derived CDR1 and CDR2 are KGHSH and LQKENI. The CDR3 region is CASSPGTSGSPDNEQFF. For the CDR3, the DNA is TGTGCCAGCTCACCAGGAACTAGCGGGAGCCCGGACAATGAGCAGTTCTTC.

The V gene is TRBV7-9, the J gene TRBJ2-7; D is perhaps TRBD2 (7 bases). Trimming cost V 5 bases and J 6 bases, with 23 bases left between them. This CDR3 region has 16 residues. From germline, CDR1 is SEHNR and CDR2 FQNEAQ (reference sequence). DNA for the CDR3: TGTGCCAGCAGCCCCACCGGGGGGCGCGGACGGGGCGAGCAGTACTTC. It yields the protein CASSPTGGRGRGEQYF.

V gene TRBV7-9 combines with J gene TRBJ1-2; the match to TRBD1 covers 8 bases. The V gene end was trimmed by 2 bases and the J gene end by 6 bases; junction bases not matched to a gene: 5. This CDR3 is built from 14 residues. Germline V gene sequence: CDR1 SEHNR, CDR2 FQNEAQ (reference sequence). The CDR3: CASSLTGRGHGYTF. Written as DNA, the CDR3 is TGTGCCAGCAGCTTAACAGGCAGGGGGCATGGCTACACCTTC.

The gene calls are TRBV6-1 and TRBJ2-5, with 9 bases aligning to TRBD1. V shed 6 bases and J 4 bases; nucleotides not matched to a gene: 9. There are 15 residues in the CDR3. CDR1 MNHNS and CDR2 SASEGT come from the germline V gene. CDR3 sequence (DNA): TGTGCCAGCAGGACCGGGACAGGGTGGGGAGAGACCCAGTACTTC. Translated, it gives CASRTGTGWGETQYF.

This clone has more than one count but fewer than ten. The chain carries TRBV19 and TRBJ1-3; D gene unclear. In germline, CDR1 is LNHDA, CDR2 SQIVND (reference sequence). This CDR3 region has 17 residues. V was cut by 4 bases and J by 0 bases, with 16 bases left in between. The CDR3 DNA sequence: TGTGCCAGTAGTACATCGATTGAAGGAGGCTCTGGAAACACCATATATTTT. Its protein product is CASSTSIEGGSGNTIYF.

The chain couples TRBV11-2 to TRBJ2-3, with TRBD1 matching over 8 bases. Germline assignment: CDR1 SGHAT and CDR2 FQNNGV. CDR3 length: 16 residues. V trimming: 0 bases; J trimming: 2 bases; junction bases outside the gene matches: 4. The CDR3 sequence: CASSLDQGADTDTQYF. CDR3 DNA: TGTGCCAGCAGCTTAGATCAGGGGGCGGACACAGATACGCAGTATTTT.

The chain carries TRBV6-1 and TRBJ1-2, with TRBD1 matching 10 bases. V lost 6 bases and J lost 6; bases outside the gene matches: 4. The CDR3 extends over 13 amino acids. Germline V gene sequence: CDR1 MNHNS, CDR2 SASEGT. In DNA form, the CDR3 reads TGTGCCAGCAGGGACGGACAGGGGGATGGCTACACCTTC. Protein sequence: CASRDGQGDGYTF.

The V and J genes are TRBV30 and TRBJ1-3; D gene ambiguous. Trimming took off 2 bases at V and 0 bases at J, with 8 bases between the two ends. CDR1 and CDR2 (germline): GTSNPN, SVGIG (reference sequence). The length of the CDR3 is 14 residues. The DNA of the CDR3 is TGTGCCTGGAGTTCGGTCTCCTCTGGAAACACCATATATTTT. Translating gives CAWSSVSSGNTIYF.

This sequence joins TRBV15 and TRBJ2-3; D is possibly TRBD2 (5 bases). Trimming removed 1 base at V and 10 bases at J, with 12 bases between. Germline lookup yields CDR1 LNHNV and CDR2 YYDKDF (reference sequence). This CDR3 has 13 amino acids. CDR3 sequence (DNA): TGTGCCACCAGCAGAGGTGACCAGGAGGCGCAGTATTTT. It yields the protein CATSRGDQEAQYF.

This chain joins TRBV5-5 and TRBJ1-1; D is uncertain. Trimming shortened V by 4 bases and J by 5 bases, and 15 bases separated the two germline ends. This CDR3 comprises 14 residues. Germline V CDR1 and CDR2: SGHKS, YYEKEE (reference sequence). The CDR3 is CASSPTGGWTEAFF. In DNA form, the CDR3 reads TGTGCCAGCAGCCCCACGGGAGGATGGACTGAAGCTTTCTTT.

This rearrangement joins TRBV7-2 to TRBJ2-7; a weak D match, TRBD2 (6 bases). With 4 bases removed from V and 7 bases from J, the gap between germline ends came to 20 bases. CDR3 size: 15 residues. The V gene's germline CDR1 is SGHTA and CDR2 FQGNSA. For the CDR3, the DNA is TGTGCCAGCAGCTCAAGTGGGGACTTTCAAGGGGAGCAGTACTTC. Residues: CASSSSGDFQGEQYF.

This rearrangement joins TRBV5-1 to TRBJ2-4; D unclear. The CDR3 covers 16 residues. Germline V gives CDR1 SGHRS, CDR2 YFSETQ. V was clipped by 0 bases and J by 0 bases, with 10 bases between them. The CDR3 protein is CASSLAPVLAKNIQYF. The CDR3 nucleotides read TGCGCCAGCAGCTTGGCCCCAGTCCTAGCCAAAAACATTCAGTACTTC.

The genes are TRBV5-4 and TRBJ2-3, with TRBD2 as a possible D gene (5 bases). The length of the CDR3 is 13 residues. From germline, CDR1 is SGHNT and CDR2 YYREEE (reference sequence). Deletions cut 6 bases from V and 10 bases from J, with 18 bases between. In nucleotides, the CDR3 is TGTGCCAGCACCAGAGACATGTCCGGGGCGCAGTATTTT. It translates to CASTRDMSGAQYF.

The CDR3 nucleotides are TGTGCCAGTAGTCCACCTTCGCGGCGGGGGGAGACCCAGTACTTC. Translating it yields CASSPPSRRGETQYF. This chain connects TRBV19 to TRBJ2-5; 7 nucleotides agree with TRBD2. This CDR3 comprises 15 residues. The J segment lost 5 bases and the V segment lost 5 bases, leaving 11 bases of the junction unmatched. Germline lookup yields CDR1 LNHDA and CDR2 SQIVND (reference sequence). The full variable domain, rest sourced from reference TRBV19 and TRBJ2-5, is DGGITQSPKYLFRKEGQNVTLSCEQNLNHDAMYWYRQDPGQGLRLIYYSQIVNDFQKGDIAEGYSVSREKKESFPLTVTSAQKNPTAFYLCASSPPSRRGETQYFGPGTRLLVL.

This sequence joins TRBV30 and TRBJ2-7; 8 nucleotides agree with TRBD2. V was pared by 5 bases and J by 0 bases, with 15 bases of the junction left unmatched. This CDR3 is 17 amino acids long. Germline V lookup: CDR1 GTSNPN, CDR2 SVGIG (reference sequence). CDR3: CAWAHGASGLSSYEQYF. The CDR3 DNA reads TGTGCCTGGGCCCACGGGGCTAGCGGGTTGAGCTCCTACGAGCAGTACTTC.

This chain uses TRBV4-3 with TRBJ2-3; 7 bases are shared with TRBD2. With V trimmed by 0 bases and J by 0 bases, 9 bases remained unmatched. The germline V gene encodes CDR1 LGHNA and CDR2 YSLEER. The CDR3 runs 18 residues. CDR3 region: CASSQESPLADSTDTQYF. The CDR3 DNA sequence: TGCGCCAGCAGCCAAGAAAGCCCCCTAGCGGACAGCACAGATACGCAGTATTTT.

The chain joins TRBV12-5 to TRBJ1-5; 8 bases line up with TRBD1. With V trimmed by 11 bases and J by 0 bases, 0 bases remained unmatched. CDR1 is LGHNT, CDR2 FRNRAP, per germline. The CDR3 contains 12 residues. CDR3 region: CAGQGSNQPQHF. In DNA, the CDR3 is TGTGCTGGACAGGGTAGCAATCAGCCCCAGCATTTT.

The V and J genes are TRBV6-5 and TRBJ2-7; 11 bases match TRBD1. This CDR3 is built from 15 residues. J was trimmed by 0 bases and V by 6 bases; bases with no gene match: 4. Germline V gives CDR1 MNHEY, CDR2 SVGAGI. CDR3: CASRGDRGISYEQYF. The CDR3 nucleotides are TGTGCCAGCAGGGGGGACAGGGGGATCTCCTACGAGCAGTACTTC.

V usage is TRBV6-1 and J usage is TRBJ1-5; a weak D match, TRBD1 (6 bases). The V gene lost 6 bases and the J gene lost 6 bases, with 18 bases spanning the gap. The length of the CDR3 is 15 residues. Germline V lookup: CDR1 MNHNS, CDR2 SASEGT. The CDR3 region is CASSSGRGEGQPQHF. For the CDR3, the DNA is TGTGCCAGCAGCTCGGGCAGGGGCGAGGGTCAGCCCCAGCATTTT.